Listed below are T cell receptor beta chains from one sample, sequenced in a study of cytomegalovirus exposure and HLA in healthy donors. The repertoire was sequenced with immunoSEQ multiplex PCR; TCRdb's copy has only in-frame clones and lacks some. This table has around 200,000 clones, roughly four fifths appearing once. The sequencing sample was made of PBMCs. These receptors came from a woman aged 25 to 39 in good health and CMV-seropositive. CDR3s include the opening cysteine and the closing phenylalanine or tryptophan. The order of the fields is clone size, V gene, D gene, J gene, CDR3 protein, CDR3 DNA. The D gene is left open where the match is weak. Not all rows give a size; the values are once, few, many and, for expanded clones, a class.

>.|TRBV4-1|TRBD2|TRBJ2-3
CASGTGGGTDTQYF
TGCGCCTCCGGAACGGGAGGGGGCACAGATACGCAGTATTTT
>.|TRBV28|.|TRBJ1-1
CASSSSRARGYTEAFF
TGTGCCAGCAGTTCCTCGAGGGCCCGGGGATATACTGAAGCTTTCTTT
>.|TRBV5-6|.|TRBJ2-7
CASSSAWGAYEQYF
TGTGCCAGCAGCTCTGCTTGGGGGGCCTACGAGCAGTACTTC
>once|TRBV5-8|TRBD1|TRBJ1-2
CASSWDREFGGYTF
TGTGCCAGCAGCTGGGACAGGGAATTCGGAGGCTACACCTTC
>.|TRBV25-1|.|TRBJ1-1
CASSEYREAFF
TGTGCCAGCAGTGAATACAGGGAAGCTTTCTTT
>.|TRBV6-6|.|TRBJ2-7
CATLRAGTEAYYEQYF
TGTGCCACCCTAAGGGCGGGGACAGAAGCTTACTACGAGCAGTACTTC
>once|TRBV19|TRBD1|TRBJ1-2
CASRLRDRDGYTF
TGTGCCAGTAGGCTGCGGGACAGGGATGGCTACACCTTC
>.|TRBV30|TRBD1|TRBJ2-7
CAWSGTGYEQYF
TGTGCCTGGAGTGGGACAGGTTACGAGCAGTACTTC
>.|TRBV4-2|.|TRBJ1-1
CASSQDQSVYTEAFF
TGTGCCAGCAGCCAAGATCAATCAGTATACACTGAAGCTTTCTTT
>few|TRBV7-9|.|TRBJ1-2
CASSPSETTNYGYTF
TGTGCCAGCAGCCCATCGGAGACGACTAACTATGGCTACACCTTC
>few|TRBV15|TRBD1|TRBJ1-2
CATRRGTEDGYTF
TGTGCCACCAGGAGAGGGACAGAGGATGGCTACACCTTC
>.|TRBV2|.|TRBJ2-4
CASSEASDRWGPKNIQYF
TGTGCCAGCAGTGAAGCCTCCGACAGGTGGGGGCCCAAAAACATTCAGTACTTC
>.|TRBV10-3|TRBD2|TRBJ2-5
CAISEAGGHETQYF
TGTGCCATCAGTGAAGCGGGGGGCCACGAGACCCAGTACTTC
>few|TRBV28|.|TRBJ2-7
CASSSPPLSRLPYEQYF
TGTGCCAGCAGTTCACCCCCCCTTTCTAGACTCCCCTACGAGCAGTACTTC